Detailed here is one TCR beta chain. The V gene lost 5 bases and the J gene lost 6 bases, with 8 bases spanning the gap. This CDR3 spans 11 amino acids. Germline V lookup: CDR1 DFQATT, CDR2 SNEGSKA (reference sequence). The assay was immunoSEQ multiplex PCR, and TCRdb's table has in-frame clones only and misses some. The sample has 100,000 or so clones, about 70% seen once. The data were obtained in a study of shared clonotypes between healthy human individuals. The clonotype was recovered from a woman under 40 in good health. The chain recombines TRBV20-1 with TRBJ2-1; D not certain. What was sequenced was memory CD8+ T cells sorted from blood. Documented subset: CD45RO+ cells pooled with CCR7-negative TemRA cells. The CDR3 spells CSAQIGNEQFF. As DNA, the CDR3 is TGCAGTGCTCAGATAGGCAATGAGCAGTTCTTC.